This entry lists 3 T cell receptor beta chains sequenced from one sample in a study of beta chain features in type 1 diabetes. The whole isolated RNA underwent reverse transcription, so sequencing captured expressed TCRB transcripts. Clones were read by immunoSEQ multiplex PCR, and TCRdb kept only the in-frame ones, dropping some. Of roughly 180,000 clones detected, 13% appear once; the ten largest clones hold less than 0.7%. The sample consisted of central memory CD4+ T cells from blood. Receptors originate from a woman younger than 30 in good health.

This clone was picked up a small number of times. This chain uses TRBV30 with TRBJ2-2; 8 bases align to TRBD2. The length of the CDR3 is 14 residues. V trimming: 2 bases; J trimming: 6 bases; junction bases outside the gene matches: 5. The germline V gene has CDR1 GTSNPN and CDR2 SVGIG (reference sequence). CDR3 in amino acids: CAWSSGSPPGELFF. The DNA for the CDR3 is TGTGCCTGGAGTAGCGGGAGTCCGCCCGGGGAGCTGTTTTTT.

V is TRBV6-5 and J is TRBJ2-6; 10 bases fit TRBD1. V trimming: 6 bases; J trimming: 6 bases; junction bases outside the gene matches: 5. Germline V gene lookup returns CDR1 MNHEY and CDR2 SVGAGI. CDR3 size: 15 residues. The CDR3 protein is CASRQTGGKANVLTF. The CDR3 DNA sequence: TGTGCCAGCAGACAGACAGGGGGCAAGGCCAACGTCCTGACTTTC.

This clone was recorded a few times. The chain is built from TRBV7-3 and TRBJ2-3; 14 bases map to TRBD2. Losses at the gene ends were 5 bases for V and 2 bases for J; bases not matched to a gene: 9. Germline CDR1 SGHTA, CDR2 FQGTGA. The CDR3 totals 18 residues. CDR3: CASSAGTSGSKDTDTQYF. In DNA form, the CDR3 reads TGTGCCAGCAGCGCCGGGACTAGCGGGAGTAAGGACACAGATACGCAGTATTTT.